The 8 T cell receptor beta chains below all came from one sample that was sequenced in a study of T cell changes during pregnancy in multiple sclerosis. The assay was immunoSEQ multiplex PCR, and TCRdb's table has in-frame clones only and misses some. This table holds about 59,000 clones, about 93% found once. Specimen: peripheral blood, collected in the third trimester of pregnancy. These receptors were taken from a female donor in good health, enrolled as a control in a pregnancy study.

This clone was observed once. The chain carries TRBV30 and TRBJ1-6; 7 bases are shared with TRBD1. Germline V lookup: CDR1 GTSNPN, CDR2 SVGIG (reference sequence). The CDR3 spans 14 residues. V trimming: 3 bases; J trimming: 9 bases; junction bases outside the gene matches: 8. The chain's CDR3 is CAWRTGFGFSPLHF. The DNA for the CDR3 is TGTGCCTGGAGGACAGGGTTCGGATTTTCACCCCTCCACTTT.

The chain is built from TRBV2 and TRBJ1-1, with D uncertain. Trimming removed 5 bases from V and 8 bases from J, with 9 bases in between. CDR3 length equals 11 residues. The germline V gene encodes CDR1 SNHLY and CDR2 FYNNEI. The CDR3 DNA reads TGTGCCAGCAGTTCCGAGAGGGAAGCTTTCTTT. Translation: CASSSEREAFF.

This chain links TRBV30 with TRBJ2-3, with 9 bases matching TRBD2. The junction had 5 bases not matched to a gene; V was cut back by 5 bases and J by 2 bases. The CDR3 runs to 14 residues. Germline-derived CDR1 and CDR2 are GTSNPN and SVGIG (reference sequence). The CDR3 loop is CAWDPGLATDTQYF. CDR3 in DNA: TGTGCCTGGGACCCGGGACTAGCCACAGATACGCAGTATTTT.

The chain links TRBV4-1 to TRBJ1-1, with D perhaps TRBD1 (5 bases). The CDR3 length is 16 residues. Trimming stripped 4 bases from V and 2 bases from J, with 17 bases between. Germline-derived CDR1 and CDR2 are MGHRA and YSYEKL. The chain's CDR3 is CASSLLTGTSNTEAFF. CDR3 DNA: TGCGCCAGCAGCCTCTTGACCGGGACTTCCAACACTGAAGCTTTCTTT.

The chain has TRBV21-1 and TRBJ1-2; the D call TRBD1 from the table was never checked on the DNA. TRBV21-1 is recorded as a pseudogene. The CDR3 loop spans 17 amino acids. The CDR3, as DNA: TGTGCCAGCAGCCTAGCCAGGGGTTTTCGATTGAACTATGGCTACACCTTC. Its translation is CASSLARGFRLNYGYTF.

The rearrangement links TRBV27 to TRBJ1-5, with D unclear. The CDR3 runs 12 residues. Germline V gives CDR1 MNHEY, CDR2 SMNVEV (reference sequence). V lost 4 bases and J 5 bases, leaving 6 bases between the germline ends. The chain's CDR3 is CASSSRDQPQHF. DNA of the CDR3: TGTGCCAGCAGTTCCCGCGATCAGCCCCAGCATTTT.

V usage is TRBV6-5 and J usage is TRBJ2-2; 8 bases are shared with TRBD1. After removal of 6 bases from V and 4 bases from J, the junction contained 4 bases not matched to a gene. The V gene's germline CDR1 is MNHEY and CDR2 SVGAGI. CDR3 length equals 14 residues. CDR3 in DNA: TGTGCCAGCAGCCGGCAGGGGGCCACCGGGGAGCTGTTTTTT. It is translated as CASSRQGATGELFF.

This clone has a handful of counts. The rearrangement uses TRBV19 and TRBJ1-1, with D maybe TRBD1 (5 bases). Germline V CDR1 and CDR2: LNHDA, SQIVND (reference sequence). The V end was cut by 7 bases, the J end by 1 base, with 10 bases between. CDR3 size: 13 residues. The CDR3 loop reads CASMGRGNTEAFF. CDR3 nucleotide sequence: TGTGCCAGTATGGGGAGGGGGAACACTGAAGCTTTCTTT.